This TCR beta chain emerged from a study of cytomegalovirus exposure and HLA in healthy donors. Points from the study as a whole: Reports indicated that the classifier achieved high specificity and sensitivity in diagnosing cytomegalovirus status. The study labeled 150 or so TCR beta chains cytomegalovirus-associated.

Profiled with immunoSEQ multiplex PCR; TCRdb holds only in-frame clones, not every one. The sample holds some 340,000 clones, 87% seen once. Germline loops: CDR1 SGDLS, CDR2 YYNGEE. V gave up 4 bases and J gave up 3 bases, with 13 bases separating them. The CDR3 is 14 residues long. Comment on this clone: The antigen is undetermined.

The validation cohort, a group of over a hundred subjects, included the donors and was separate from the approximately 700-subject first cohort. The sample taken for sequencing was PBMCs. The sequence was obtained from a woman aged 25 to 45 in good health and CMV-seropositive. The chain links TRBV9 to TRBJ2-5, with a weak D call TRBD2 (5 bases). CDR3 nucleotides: TGTGCCAGCAGCCCCACTTCGGGGAAAGAGACCCAGTACTTC. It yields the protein CASSPTSGKETQYF.